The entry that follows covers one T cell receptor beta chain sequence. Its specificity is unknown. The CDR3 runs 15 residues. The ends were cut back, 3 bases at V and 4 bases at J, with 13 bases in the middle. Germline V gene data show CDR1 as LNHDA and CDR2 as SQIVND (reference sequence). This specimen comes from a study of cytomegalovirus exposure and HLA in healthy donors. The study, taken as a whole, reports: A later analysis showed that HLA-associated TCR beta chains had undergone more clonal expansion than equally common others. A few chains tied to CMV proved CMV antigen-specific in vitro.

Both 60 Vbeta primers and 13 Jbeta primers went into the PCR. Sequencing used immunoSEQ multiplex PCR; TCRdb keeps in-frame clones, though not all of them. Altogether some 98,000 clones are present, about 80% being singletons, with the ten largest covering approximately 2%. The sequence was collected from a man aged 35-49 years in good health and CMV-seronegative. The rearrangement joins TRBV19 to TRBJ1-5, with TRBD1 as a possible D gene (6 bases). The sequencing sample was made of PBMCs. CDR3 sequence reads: CASSIMRGANQPQHF. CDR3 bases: TGTGCCAGTAGTATCATGCGGGGGGCTAATCAGCCCCAGCATTTT.